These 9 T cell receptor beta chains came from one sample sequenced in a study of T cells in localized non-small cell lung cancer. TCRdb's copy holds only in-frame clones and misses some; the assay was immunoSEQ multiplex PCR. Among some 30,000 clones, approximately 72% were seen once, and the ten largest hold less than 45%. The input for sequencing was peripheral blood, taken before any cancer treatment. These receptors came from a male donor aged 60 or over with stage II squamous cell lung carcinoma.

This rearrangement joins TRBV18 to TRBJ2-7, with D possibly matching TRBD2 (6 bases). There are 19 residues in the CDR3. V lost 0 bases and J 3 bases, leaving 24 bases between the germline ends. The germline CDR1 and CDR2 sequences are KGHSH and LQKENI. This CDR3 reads CASSPPRFRDSGLGYEQYF. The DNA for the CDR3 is TGTGCCAGCTCACCACCGCGGTTCCGGGACTCCGGGTTGGGCTACGAGCAGTACTTC.

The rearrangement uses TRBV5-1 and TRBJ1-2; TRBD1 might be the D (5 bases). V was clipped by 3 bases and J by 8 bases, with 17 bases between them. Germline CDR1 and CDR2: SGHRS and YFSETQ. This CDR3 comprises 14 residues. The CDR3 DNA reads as TGCGCCAGCAGCTCTCTAGGGACGGGGAGGGGCTACACCTTC. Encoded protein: CASSSLGTGRGYTF.

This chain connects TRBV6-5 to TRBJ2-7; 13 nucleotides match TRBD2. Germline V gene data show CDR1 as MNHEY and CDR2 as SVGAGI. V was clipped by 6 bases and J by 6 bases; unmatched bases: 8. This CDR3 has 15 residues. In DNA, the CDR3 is TGTGCCAGCAGACTCAAAGGACTAGCGGGAGCCGAGCAGTACTTC. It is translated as CASRLKGLAGAEQYF.

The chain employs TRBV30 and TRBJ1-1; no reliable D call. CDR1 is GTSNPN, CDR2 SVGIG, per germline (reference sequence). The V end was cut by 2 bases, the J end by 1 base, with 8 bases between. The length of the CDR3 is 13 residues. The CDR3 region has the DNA TGTGCCTGGAGTAGCGGAGGGAACACTGAAGCTTTCTTT. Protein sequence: CAWSSGGNTEAFF. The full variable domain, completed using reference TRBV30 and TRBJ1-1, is SQTIHQWPATLVQPVGSPLSLECTVEGTSNPNLYWYRQAAGRGLQLLFYSVGIGQISSEVPQNLSASRPQDRQFILSSKKLLLSDSGFYLCAWSSGGNTEAFFGQGTRLTVV.

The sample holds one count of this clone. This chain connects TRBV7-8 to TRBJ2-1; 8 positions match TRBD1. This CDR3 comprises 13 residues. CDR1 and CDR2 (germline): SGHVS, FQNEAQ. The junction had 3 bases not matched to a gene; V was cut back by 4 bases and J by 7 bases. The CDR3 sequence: CASSSDRANEQFF. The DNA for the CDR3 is TGTGCCAGCAGCTCGGACAGGGCGAATGAGCAGTTCTTC.

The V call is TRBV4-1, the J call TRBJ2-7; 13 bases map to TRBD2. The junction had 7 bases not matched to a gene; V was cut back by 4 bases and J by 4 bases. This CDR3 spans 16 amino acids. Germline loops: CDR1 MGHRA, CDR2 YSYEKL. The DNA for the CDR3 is TGCGCCAGCAGCCGTACTCCGGGACTAGCGGGATACGAGCAGTACTTC. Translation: CASSRTPGLAGYEQYF.

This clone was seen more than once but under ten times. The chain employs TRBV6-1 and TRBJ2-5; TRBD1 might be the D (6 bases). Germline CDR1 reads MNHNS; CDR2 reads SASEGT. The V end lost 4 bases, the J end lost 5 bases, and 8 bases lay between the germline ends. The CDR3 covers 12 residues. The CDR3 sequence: CASSVTGETQYF. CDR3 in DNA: TGTGCCAGCAGTGTAACAGGGGAGACCCAGTACTTC.

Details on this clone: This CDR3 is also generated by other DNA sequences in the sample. CDR3 in amino acids: CASSLELGTEAFF. CDR3 bases: TGTGCCAGCAGCTTAGAGCTAGGCACTGAAGCTTTCTTT. The chain joins TRBV7-2 to TRBJ1-1; D ambiguous. Trimming cost V 1 base and J 4 bases, with 7 bases left between them. The CDR3 consists of 13 residues. CDR1 and CDR2 (germline): SGHTA, FQGNSA.

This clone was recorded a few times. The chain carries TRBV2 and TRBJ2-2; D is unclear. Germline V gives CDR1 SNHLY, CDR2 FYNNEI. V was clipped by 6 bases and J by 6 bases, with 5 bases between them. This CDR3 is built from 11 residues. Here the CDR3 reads CASSPPGELFF. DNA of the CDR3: TGTGCCAGCAGCCCCCCCGGGGAGCTGTTTTTT. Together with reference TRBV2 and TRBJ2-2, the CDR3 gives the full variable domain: EPEVTQTPSHQVTQMGQEVILRCVPISNHLYFYWYRQILGQKVEFLVSFYNNEISEKSEIFDDQFSVERPDGSNFTLKIRSTKLEDSAMYFCASSPPGELFFGEGSRLTVL.